Below are 31 T cell receptor beta chains sequenced from a single sample in a study of cytomegalovirus exposure and HLA in healthy donors (dated by TCRdb to about 2017). Library preparation employed the immunoSEQ multiplex PCR assay. For the multiplex PCR, a mixture combining 60 forward primers for TCR Vbeta segments and 13 reverse primers for TCR Jbeta segments was used. TCRdb carries this immuneACCESS record with in-frame sequences only. Its versions omit some clonotypes, under half of them owing to an unresolved V gene in the studies checked, with the rest unexplained. In all, the sample holds 130,000 or so clones, and roughly 70% of those were seen once. Of the sample, around 6.6% is held by the ten largest clones. Sequenced sample: PBMCs. These receptors came from a man aged 40-55 years in good health and CMV-seropositive.

V gene TRBV6-1 combines with J gene TRBJ1-5; 10 bases agree with TRBD1. After removal of 8 bases from V and 5 bases from J, the junction contained 3 bases not matched to a gene. The germline V gene encodes CDR1 MNHNS and CDR2 SASEGT. The CDR3 spans 13 residues. This CDR3 reads CASRDRGYQPQHF. The CDR3 DNA sequence: TGTGCCAGCCGGGACAGGGGATATCAGCCCCAGCATTTT.

This clone was detected only once. The rearrangement uses TRBV5-6 and TRBJ1-5; TRBD1 might be the D (6 bases). Germline values: CDR1 SGHDT, CDR2 YYEEEE. Trimming removed 1 base from V and 6 bases from J, with 14 bases in between. The CDR3 covers 15 residues. Here the CDR3 DNA reads TGTGCCAGCAGCTTGAAACAGGGTGTAATTCAGCCCCAGCATTTT. Amino acid sequence: CASSLKQGVIQPQHF.

This chain uses TRBV6-4 with TRBJ2-6; no clear D. From germline, CDR1 is MRHNA and CDR2 SNTAGT. The length of the CDR3 is 16 residues. Trimming took off 0 bases at V and 0 bases at J, with 6 bases between the two ends. CDR3 nucleotide sequence: TGTGCCAGCAGTGACTCGGGCAACTCTGGGGCCAACGTCCTGACTTTC. Encoded protein: CASSDSGNSGANVLTF.

This clone was picked up a small number of times. CDR3 coding DNA: TGTGCCAGCAGCTTAGCGAGGTACAGGGGAGATTGGACTGAAGCTTTCTTT. Translation gives CASSLARYRGDWTEAFF. The chain is built from TRBV7-6 and TRBJ1-1; 7 bases are a match to TRBD1. This CDR3 comprises 17 residues. Germline CDR1 and CDR2: SGHVS and FNYEAQ. The junction had 12 bases not matched to a gene; V was cut back by 0 bases and J by 5 bases. Variable domain in full (rest from reference TRBV7-6 and TRBJ1-1): GAGVSQSPRYKVTKRGQDVALRCDPISGHVSLYWYRQALGQGPEFLTYFNYEAQQDKSGLPNDRFSAERPEGSISTLTIQRTEQRDSAMYRCASSLARYRGDWTEAFFGQGTRLTVV.

The rearrangement uses TRBV14 and TRBJ2-5; D not resolved. This CDR3 has 14 residues. V was trimmed by 0 bases and J by 4 bases, leaving 9 bases between them. CDR1 is SGHDN and CDR2 is FVKESK in the germline V gene. The DNA of the CDR3 is TGTGCCAGCAGCCAAGACTACCTCGGAGAGACCCAGTACTTC. This codes for CASSQDYLGETQYF.

The chain couples TRBV21-1 to TRBJ2-7; the DNA was not compared with TRBD1, the D call given in the table. TRBV21-1 constitutes a pseudogene. The CDR3 covers 16 residues. CDR3 amino acids: CASTADRPSCRYEQYF. The CDR3 bases are TGTGCCAGCACCGCCGACAGGCCGTCCTGTAGGTACGAGCAGTACTTC.

This clone was recorded a few times. The rearrangement uses TRBV11-2 and TRBJ1-3; no definite D call. The V end was cut by 2 bases, the J end by 2 bases, with 10 bases between. Germline loops: CDR1 SGHAT, CDR2 FQNNGV. The CDR3 consists of 15 residues. The CDR3 spells CASSLPYGAGNTIYF. For the CDR3, the DNA is TGTGCCAGCAGCTTACCGTACGGGGCTGGAAACACCATATATTTT.

The gene calls are TRBV28 and TRBJ2-5; 7 nucleotides line up with TRBD2. V lost 6 bases to trimming and J lost 4 bases; unmatched junction nucleotides: 8. The CDR3 totals 14 residues. Germline values: CDR1 MDHEN, CDR2 SYDVKM. The CDR3 spells CASSRRGEGETQYF. Here the CDR3 DNA reads TGTGCCAGCAGCCGACGGGGGGAAGGAGAGACCCAGTACTTC.

The CDR3 DNA reads as TGTGCCAGCAGTTTGGACAGAACGCAGTATTTT. This gives the protein CASSLDRTQYF. This sequence joins TRBV27 and TRBJ2-3; D might be TRBD1 (6 bases). V lost 3 bases to trimming and J lost 9 bases, with 7 bases between them. Looked up from germline, CDR1 is MNHEY and CDR2 is SMNVEV (reference sequence). The CDR3 length is 11 residues.

The chain employs TRBV18 and TRBJ2-7; 8 bases line up with TRBD1. CDR1 and CDR2 from the germline V gene are KGHSH and LQKENI. V gave up 3 bases and J gave up 4 bases; unmatched junction bases: 5. The CDR3 totals 14 residues. Here the CDR3 reads CASSPRGPDYEQYF. In DNA, the CDR3 is TGTGCCAGCTCACCCAGGGGGCCTGATTACGAGCAGTACTTC.

The chain carries TRBV28 and TRBJ1-5; D is undetermined. The germline V gene has CDR1 MDHEN and CDR2 SYDVKM. V lost 3 bases to trimming and J lost 5 bases, with 14 bases between them. This CDR3 is built from 15 residues. This chain's CDR3 is CASSFTGIGYQPQHF. The CDR3 coding sequence is TGTGCCAGCAGTTTCACCGGGATAGGGTATCAGCCCCAGCATTTT. Filled out from reference TRBV28 and TRBJ1-5, the complete variable domain reads DVKVTQSSRYLVKRTGEKVFLECVQDMDHENMFWYRQDPGLGLRLIYFSYDVKMKEKGDIPEGYSVSREKKERFSLILESASTNQTSMYLCASSFTGIGYQPQHFGDGTRLSIL.

The chain has TRBV28 and TRBJ2-1; 8 bases match TRBD2. With V trimmed by 3 bases and J by 6 bases, 7 bases remained unmatched. The germline CDR1 and CDR2 sequences are MDHEN and SYDVKM. The CDR3 totals 15 residues. In DNA form, the CDR3 reads TGTGCCAGCAGTTTTGGTAGCGGGACCTCCAATGAGCAGTTCTTC. Amino acid sequence: CASSFGSGTSNEQFF. Full variable domain (rest looked up from reference TRBV28 and TRBJ2-1): DVKVTQSSRYLVKRTGEKVFLECVQDMDHENMFWYRQDPGLGLRLIYFSYDVKMKEKGDIPEGYSVSREKKERFSLILESASTNQTSMYLCASSFGSGTSNEQFFGPGTRLTVL.

This clone has just a few counts. The chain joins TRBV27 to TRBJ1-2; the D gene is possibly TRBD1 (5 bases). There are 15 residues in the CDR3. V lost 8 bases and J lost 4, with 20 bases in between. Germline-derived CDR1 and CDR2 are MNHEY and SMNVEV (reference sequence). The CDR3 here is CASGLTASGLYGYTF. The CDR3 bases are TGTGCCAGCGGCCTGACAGCCAGTGGCCTCTATGGCTACACCTTC.

V is TRBV18 and J is TRBJ2-3, with D perhaps matching TRBD2 (6 bases). The CDR3 runs to 14 residues. Germline CDR1 and CDR2: KGHSH and LQKENI. V lost 3 bases and J 10 bases, leaving 17 bases between the germline ends. This CDR3 reads CASSPDSPGEAQYF. CDR3 DNA: TGTGCCAGCTCACCGGACTCCCCGGGGGAGGCGCAGTATTTT.

This clone showed up just a few times. The V gene is TRBV7-2, the J gene TRBJ1-1, with D perhaps matching TRBD1 (5 bases). Trimming pared 5 bases from V and 3 bases from J, leaving 13 bases between. This CDR3 has 14 amino acids. Germline loops: CDR1 SGHTA, CDR2 FQGNSA. DNA for the CDR3: TGTGCCAGCAGCGTGGGGGGGTTTGACACTGAAGCTTTCTTT. It codes for CASSVGGFDTEAFF.

The chain has TRBV2 and TRBJ2-1; 8 positions match TRBD2. This CDR3 comprises 14 residues. Trimming at V came to 7 bases and at J to 5 bases, leaving 7 bases not matched to a gene. Germline V gene sequence: CDR1 SNHLY, CDR2 FYNNEI. The CDR3 coding sequence is TGTGCCAGCACGAGGCGGGGGGTTAACAATGAGCAGTTCTTC. Amino acid sequence: CASTRRGVNNEQFF.

This chain joins TRBV27 and TRBJ1-1; 8 nucleotides line up with TRBD1. This CDR3 region has 17 residues. V lost 5 bases to trimming and J lost 0 bases; unmatched junction nucleotides: 11. CDR1 is MNHEY and CDR2 is SMNVEV in the germline V gene (reference sequence). CDR3 coding DNA: TGTGCCAGCAGTCCCCTCGCGACAGGGGCCCTGAACACTGAAGCTTTCTTT. As protein: CASSPLATGALNTEAFF.

This clone was detected only once. The chain joins TRBV28 to TRBJ2-3; TRBD2 agrees at 11 bases. The CDR3 runs 13 residues. From germline, CDR1 is MDHEN and CDR2 SYDVKM. Trimming took 11 bases from V and 9 from J; bases not matched to a gene: 10. The CDR3 reads CALGPSGGRTQYF. In DNA form, the CDR3 reads TGTGCCCTTGGTCCTAGCGGGGGGCGAACGCAGTATTTT.

This sequence joins TRBV6-6 and TRBJ2-2; a possible D gene is TRBD2 (7 bases). The V gene's germline CDR1 is MNHNY and CDR2 SVGAGI (reference sequence). The length of the CDR3 is 13 residues. V was pared by 7 bases and J by 7 bases, with 13 bases between. The CDR3 spells CASTGGLGGELFF. The CDR3 DNA follows: TGTGCCAGCACCGGGGGGCTCGGCGGGGAGCTGTTTTTT.

This clone occurred a few times. V usage is TRBV30 and J usage is TRBJ2-5; possibly TRBD1 for D (7 bases). Trimming left V 1 base short and J 5 bases short, with 11 bases between. This CDR3 comprises 13 residues. CDR1 is GTSNPN and CDR2 is SVGIG in the germline V gene (reference sequence). This CDR3 is CAWSGAGGETQYF. In DNA, the CDR3 is TGTGCCTGGAGTGGGGCAGGGGGGGAGACCCAGTACTTC.

This chain links TRBV2 with TRBJ1-5, with D unresolved. This CDR3 has 14 residues. V dropped 4 bases and J dropped 5 bases, with 12 bases sitting between them. The germline CDR1 and CDR2 sequences are SNHLY and FYNNEI. The CDR3 region has the DNA TGTGCCAGCAGTGGGGCAGCTCGTTATCAGCCCCAGCATTTT. It specifies CASSGAARYQPQHF.

The CDR3 here is CASSSRLAGTNNEQFF. The CDR3 DNA reads TGTGCCAGCAGCTCTAGACTAGCGGGGACCAACAATGAGCAGTTCTTC. The chain uses TRBV7-8 and TRBJ2-1, with TRBD2 matching over 11 bases. Trimming at V came to 4 bases and at J to 5 bases, leaving 7 bases not matched to a gene. Germline-derived CDR1 and CDR2 are SGHVS and FQNEAQ. The CDR3 is made up of 16 amino acids.

The chain couples TRBV5-1 to TRBJ2-7; 10 positions match TRBD1. Germline values: CDR1 SGHRS, CDR2 YFSETQ. This CDR3 is 14 amino acids long. The trim removed 4 bases at V and 3 bases at J, leaving 4 bases unmatched. The CDR3 sequence: CASSTRTGGYEQYF. The CDR3, as DNA: TGCGCCAGCAGCACTCGGACAGGGGGCTACGAGCAGTACTTC.

This clone was seen more than once but under ten times. This chain links TRBV2 with TRBJ1-5; D is undetermined. Trimming stripped 6 bases from V and 0 bases from J, with 9 bases between. CDR3 length: 14 amino acids. Germline CDR1 reads SNHLY; CDR2 reads FYNNEI. CDR3 region: CASREVTSNQPQHF. As DNA, the CDR3 is TGTGCCAGCAGGGAGGTAACTAGCAATCAGCCCCAGCATTTT.

The chain recombines TRBV5-4 with TRBJ2-2; 8 bases are a match to TRBD2. CDR1 and CDR2 (germline): SGHNT, YYREEE (reference sequence). The CDR3 runs to 18 residues. Trimming cost V 0 bases and J 4 bases; bases outside gene matches: 11. The CDR3 loop reads CASSLVLGSGVATGELFF. DNA of the CDR3: TGTGCCAGCAGCTTGGTCTTAGGTAGCGGGGTTGCCACCGGGGAGCTGTTTTTT.

Turning to this clone: The sample has other DNA sequences that encode this CDR3 too. The rearrangement uses TRBV19 and TRBJ1-5; 11 bases align to TRBD1. The trim removed 9 bases at V and 3 bases at J, leaving 10 bases unmatched. The CDR3 consists of 16 residues. Germline CDR1 LNHDA, CDR2 SQIVND (reference sequence). CDR3: CASCAGTGGHNQPQHF. The CDR3 coding sequence is TGTGCCAGCTGTGCCGGGACAGGGGGTCACAATCAGCCCCAGCATTTT. The whole variable domain, filled in from reference TRBV19 and TRBJ1-5, reads DGGITQSPKYLFRKEGQNVTLSCEQNLNHDAMYWYRQDPGQGLRLIYYSQIVNDFQKGDIAEGYSVSREKKESFPLTVTSAQKNPTAFYLCASCAGTGGHNQPQHFGDGTRLSIL.

This chain uses TRBV9 with TRBJ2-2; TRBD1 matches at 9 bases. Germline lookup yields CDR1 SGDLS and CDR2 YYNGEE. The CDR3 loop spans 14 amino acids. V shed 3 bases and J 5 bases; nucleotides not matched to a gene: 2. The CDR3 DNA reads as TGTGCCAGCAGCGCACAGGGGGCTACCGGGGAGCTGTTTTTT. The encoded protein is CASSAQGATGELFF.

The V call is TRBV19, the J call TRBJ1-6; 10 bases line up with TRBD1. This CDR3 region has 16 residues. From germline, CDR1 is LNHDA and CDR2 SQIVND (reference sequence). V dropped 3 bases and J dropped 6; count of bases not matched to a gene: 5. The CDR3 sequence is CASSMDGQGVNSPLHF. DNA of the CDR3: TGTGCCAGTAGTATGGATGGACAGGGGGTTAATTCACCCCTCCACTTT.

This chain uses TRBV29-1 with TRBJ1-4, with 10 bases identical to TRBD1. The CDR3 has 13 amino acids. With V trimmed by 7 bases and J by 5 bases, 4 bases remained unmatched. Germline CDR1 is SQVTM and CDR2 is ANQGSEA. The CDR3 DNA follows: TGCAGCGCCCTGGGACAGGGGAATGAAAAACTGTTTTTT. It encodes CSALGQGNEKLFF.

The gene calls are TRBV20-1 and TRBJ1-2; D unclear. This CDR3 spans 11 amino acids. The ends were cut back, 7 bases at V and 2 bases at J, with 8 bases in the middle. Germline V gene lookup returns CDR1 DFQATT and CDR2 SNEGSKA (reference sequence). The CDR3 loop is CSVSGNYGYTF. The CDR3 DNA reads as TGCAGTGTATCGGGAAACTATGGCTACACCTTC.

The gene calls are TRBV9 and TRBJ1-6; D unclear. Trimming removed 0 bases from V and 5 bases from J, with 6 bases in between. Germline CDR1 is SGDLS and CDR2 is YYNGEE. There are 14 residues in the CDR3. CDR3 residues: CASSVGLDNSPLHF. CDR3 in DNA: TGTGCCAGCAGCGTAGGACTAGATAATTCACCCCTCCACTTT.